This TCR beta chain was identified during a study of T cell repertoires in cytomegalovirus infection. TCRdb recomputed calls from the reads with MiXCR, one row per CDR3 protein. Of about 920,000 distinct CDR3 sequences in the sample, 30% to 40% were seen once. Notes on the study in general: Identification of carriers of CMV plus the relevant HLA was achieved through cumulative public TCR beta family frequency. Ex vivo, HLA-C-restricted CMV-specific TCR beta clonotypes prevailed over the rest of the response.

A note on this clonotype: Its antigen is unidentified.

Trimming shortened V by 0 bases and J by 1 base, and 4 bases separated the two germline ends. Germline loops: CDR1 SGHDN, CDR2 FVKESK. The CDR3 runs 13 residues. V is TRBV14 and J is TRBJ2-7, with D unresolved. The source is a human donor in good health (CMV status not recorded). Some clones in this sample may be carry-over from other donors' samples. The specimen was cultured CD8+ T cells from PBMCs, collected from culture after CMV antigen stimulation. The CDR3 reads CASSQEESYEQYV. DNA of the CDR3: TGTGCCAGCAGCCAAGAGGAGTCCTACGAGCAGTACGTC.